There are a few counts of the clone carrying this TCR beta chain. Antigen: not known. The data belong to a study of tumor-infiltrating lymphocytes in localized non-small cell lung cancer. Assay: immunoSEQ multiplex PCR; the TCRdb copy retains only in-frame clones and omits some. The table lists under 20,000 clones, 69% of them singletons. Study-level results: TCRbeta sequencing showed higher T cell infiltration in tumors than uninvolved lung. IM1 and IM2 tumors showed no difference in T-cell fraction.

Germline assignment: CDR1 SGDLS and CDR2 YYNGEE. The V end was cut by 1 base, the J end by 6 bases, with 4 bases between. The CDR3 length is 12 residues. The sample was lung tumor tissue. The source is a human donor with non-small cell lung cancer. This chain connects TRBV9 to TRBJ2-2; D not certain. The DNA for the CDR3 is TGTGCCAGCAGCGTATGGTCCGGGGAGCTGTTTTTT. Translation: CASSVWSGELFF.